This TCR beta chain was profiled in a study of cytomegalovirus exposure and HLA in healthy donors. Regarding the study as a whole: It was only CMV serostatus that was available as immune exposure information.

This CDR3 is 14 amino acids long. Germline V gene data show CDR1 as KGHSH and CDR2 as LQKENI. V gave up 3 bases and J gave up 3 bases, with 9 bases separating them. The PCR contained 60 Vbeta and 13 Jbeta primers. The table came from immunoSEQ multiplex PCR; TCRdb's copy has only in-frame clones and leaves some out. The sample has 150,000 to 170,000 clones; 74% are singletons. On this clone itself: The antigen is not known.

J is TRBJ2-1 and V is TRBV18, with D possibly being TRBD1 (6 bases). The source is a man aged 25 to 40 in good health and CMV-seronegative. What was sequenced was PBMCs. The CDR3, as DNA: TGTGCCAGCTCACCGGAGACAGGCTACAATGAGCAGTTCTTC. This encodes CASSPETGYNEQFF.